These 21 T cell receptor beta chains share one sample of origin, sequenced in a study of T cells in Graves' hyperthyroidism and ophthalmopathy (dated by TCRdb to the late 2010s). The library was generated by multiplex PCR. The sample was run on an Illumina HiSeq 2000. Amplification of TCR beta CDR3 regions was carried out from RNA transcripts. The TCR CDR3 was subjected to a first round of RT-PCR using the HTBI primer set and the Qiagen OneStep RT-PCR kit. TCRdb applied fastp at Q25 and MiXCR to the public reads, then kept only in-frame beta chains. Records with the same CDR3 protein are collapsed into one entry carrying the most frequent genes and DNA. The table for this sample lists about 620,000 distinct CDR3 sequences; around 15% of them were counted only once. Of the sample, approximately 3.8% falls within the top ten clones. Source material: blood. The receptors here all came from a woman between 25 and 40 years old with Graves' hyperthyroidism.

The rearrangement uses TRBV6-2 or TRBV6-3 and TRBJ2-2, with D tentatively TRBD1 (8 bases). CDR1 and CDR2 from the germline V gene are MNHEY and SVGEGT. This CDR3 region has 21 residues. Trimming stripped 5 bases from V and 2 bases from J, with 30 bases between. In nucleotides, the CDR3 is TGTGCCAGCAGTGGCTCCGGGACAGGTCTTCGGAGCGGGATTAACACCGGGGAGCTGTTTTTT. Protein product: CASSGSGTGLRSGINTGELFF.

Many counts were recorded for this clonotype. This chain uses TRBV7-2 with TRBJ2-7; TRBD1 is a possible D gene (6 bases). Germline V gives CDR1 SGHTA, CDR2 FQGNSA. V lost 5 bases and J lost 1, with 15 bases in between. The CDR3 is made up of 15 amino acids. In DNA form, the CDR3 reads TGTGCCAGCAGCCCAGGATGGGGGCCGTCCTACGAGCAGTACTTC. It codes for CASSPGWGPSYEQYF.

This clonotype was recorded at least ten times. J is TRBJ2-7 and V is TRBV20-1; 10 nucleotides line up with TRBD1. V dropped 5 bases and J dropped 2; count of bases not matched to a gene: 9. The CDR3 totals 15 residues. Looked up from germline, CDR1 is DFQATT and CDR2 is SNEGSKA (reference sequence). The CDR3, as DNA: TGCAGTGCTTCTGGGGACGGGACAGGGGCCTACGAGCAGTACTTC. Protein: CSASGDGTGAYEQYF.

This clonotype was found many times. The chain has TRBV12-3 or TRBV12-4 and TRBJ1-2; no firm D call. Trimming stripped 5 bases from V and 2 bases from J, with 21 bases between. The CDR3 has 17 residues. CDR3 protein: CASSSDGWGNSNYGYTF. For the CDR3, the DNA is TGTGCCAGCAGTAGTGATGGGTGGGGAAACTCGAACTATGGCTACACCTTC.

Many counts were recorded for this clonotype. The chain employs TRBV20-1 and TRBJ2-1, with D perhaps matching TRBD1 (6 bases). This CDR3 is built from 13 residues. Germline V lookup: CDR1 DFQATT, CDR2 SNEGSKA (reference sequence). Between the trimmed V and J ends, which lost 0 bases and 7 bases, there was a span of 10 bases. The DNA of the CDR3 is TGCAGTGCTAGAGATCAGGGGTGGAATGAGCAGTTCTTC. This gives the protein CSARDQGWNEQFF.

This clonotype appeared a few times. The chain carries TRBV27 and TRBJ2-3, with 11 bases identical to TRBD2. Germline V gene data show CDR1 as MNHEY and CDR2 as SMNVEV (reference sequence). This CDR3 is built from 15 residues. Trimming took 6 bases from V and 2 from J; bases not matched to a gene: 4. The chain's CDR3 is CASRRLAGNTDTQYF. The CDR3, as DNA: TGTGCCAGCAGAAGACTAGCGGGAAACACAGATACGCAGTATTTT.

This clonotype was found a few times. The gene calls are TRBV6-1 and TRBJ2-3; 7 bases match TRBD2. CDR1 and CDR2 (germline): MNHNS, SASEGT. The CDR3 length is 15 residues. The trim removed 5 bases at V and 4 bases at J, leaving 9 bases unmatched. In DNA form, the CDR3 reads TGTGCCAGCAGTCGATGGGAGGGCCGGGCAGATACGCAGTATTTT. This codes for CASSRWEGRADTQYF.

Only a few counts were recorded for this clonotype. DNA of the CDR3: TGTGCCGGTGGGGGAAGCTACACAGATACGCAGTATTTT. It translates to CAGGGSYTDTQYF. The chain recombines TRBV6-1 with TRBJ2-3, with D tentatively TRBD1 or TRBD2 (5 bases each). Germline lookup yields CDR1 MNHNS and CDR2 SASEGT. The CDR3 spans 13 residues. V shed 11 bases and J shed 2 bases, with 14 bases lying between them.

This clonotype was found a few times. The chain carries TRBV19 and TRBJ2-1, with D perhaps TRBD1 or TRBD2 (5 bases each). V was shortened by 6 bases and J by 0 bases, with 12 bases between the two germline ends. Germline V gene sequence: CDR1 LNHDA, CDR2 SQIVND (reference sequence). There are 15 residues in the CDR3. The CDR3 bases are TGTGCCAGTAGCCGAGGGGTAAGCTCCTACAATGAGCAGTTCTTC. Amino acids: CASSRGVSSYNEQFF.

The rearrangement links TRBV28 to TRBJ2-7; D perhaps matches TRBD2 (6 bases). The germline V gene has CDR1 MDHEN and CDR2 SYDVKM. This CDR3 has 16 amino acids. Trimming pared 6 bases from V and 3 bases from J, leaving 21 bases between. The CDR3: CASSQDRSSEGYEQYF. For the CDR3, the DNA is TGTGCCAGCAGCCAAGACCGGTCTAGCGAGGGCTACGAGCAGTACTTC.

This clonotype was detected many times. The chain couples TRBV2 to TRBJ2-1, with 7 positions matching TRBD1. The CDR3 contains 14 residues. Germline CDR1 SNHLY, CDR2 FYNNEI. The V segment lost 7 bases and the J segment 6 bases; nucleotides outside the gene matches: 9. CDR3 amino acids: CASTTGAPLNEQFF. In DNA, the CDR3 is TGTGCCAGCACTACAGGGGCCCCCCTCAATGAGCAGTTCTTC.

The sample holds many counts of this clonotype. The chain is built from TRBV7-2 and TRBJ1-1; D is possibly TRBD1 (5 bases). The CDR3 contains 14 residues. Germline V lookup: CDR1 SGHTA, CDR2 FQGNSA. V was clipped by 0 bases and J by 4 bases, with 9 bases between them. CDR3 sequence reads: CASSLADSLTEAFF. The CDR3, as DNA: TGTGCCAGCAGCTTAGCAGACAGCCTCACTGAAGCTTTCTTT.

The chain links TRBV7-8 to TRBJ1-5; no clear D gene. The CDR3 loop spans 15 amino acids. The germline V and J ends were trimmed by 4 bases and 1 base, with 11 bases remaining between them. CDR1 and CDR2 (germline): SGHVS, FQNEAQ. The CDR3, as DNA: TGTGCCAGCAGCTCGAACTCCCGGAGCAATCAGCCCCAGCATTTT. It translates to CASSSNSRSNQPQHF.

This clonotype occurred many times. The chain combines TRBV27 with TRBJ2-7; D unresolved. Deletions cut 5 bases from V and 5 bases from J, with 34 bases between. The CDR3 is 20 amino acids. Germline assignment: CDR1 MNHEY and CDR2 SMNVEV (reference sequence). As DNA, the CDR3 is TGTGCCAGCAGTCTAGACACGGTGATGGATATTGCTAAAATTGGCCACGAGCAGTACTTC. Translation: CASSLDTVMDIAKIGHEQYF.

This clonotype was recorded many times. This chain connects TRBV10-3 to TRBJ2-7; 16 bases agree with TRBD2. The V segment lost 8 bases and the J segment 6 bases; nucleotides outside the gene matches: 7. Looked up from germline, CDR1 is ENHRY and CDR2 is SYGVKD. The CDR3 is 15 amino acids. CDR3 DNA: TGTGCCATCCGAGGGACTAGCGGGAGGGCCCCCGAGCAGTACTTC. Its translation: CAIRGTSGRAPEQYF.

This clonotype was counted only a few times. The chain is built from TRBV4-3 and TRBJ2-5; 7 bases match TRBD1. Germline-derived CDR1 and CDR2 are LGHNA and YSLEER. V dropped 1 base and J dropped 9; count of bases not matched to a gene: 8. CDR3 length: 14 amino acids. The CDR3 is CASSQGIQGDSQYF. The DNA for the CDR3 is TGCGCCAGCAGCCAAGGAATCCAGGGGGATTCCCAGTACTTC.

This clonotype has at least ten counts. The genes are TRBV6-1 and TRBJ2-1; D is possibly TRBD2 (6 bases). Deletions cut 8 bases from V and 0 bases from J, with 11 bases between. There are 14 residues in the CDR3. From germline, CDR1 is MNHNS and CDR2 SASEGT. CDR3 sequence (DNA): TGTGCCAGCTCAACTAGCCCCTCCTACAATGAGCAGTTCTTC. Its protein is CASSTSPSYNEQFF.

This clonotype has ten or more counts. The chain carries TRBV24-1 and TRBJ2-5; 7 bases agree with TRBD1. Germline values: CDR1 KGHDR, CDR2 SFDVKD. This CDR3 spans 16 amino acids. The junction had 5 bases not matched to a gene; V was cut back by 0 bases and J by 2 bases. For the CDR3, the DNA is TGTGCCACCAGTGATTTGGGGACGGGACAGCAAGAGACCCAGTACTTC. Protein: CATSDLGTGQQETQYF.

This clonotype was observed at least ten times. CDR3 nucleotide sequence: TGTGCCACCAGCAGAGATTGGACTAGCGCAAGCTCCTACAATGAGCAGTTCTTC. The encoded protein is CATSRDWTSASSYNEQFF. The chain has TRBV15 and TRBJ2-1, with TRBD2 identical over 9 bases. V lost 0 bases to trimming and J lost 0 bases; unmatched junction nucleotides: 6. Germline V CDR1 and CDR2: LNHNV, YYDKDF (reference sequence). The CDR3 runs to 18 residues.

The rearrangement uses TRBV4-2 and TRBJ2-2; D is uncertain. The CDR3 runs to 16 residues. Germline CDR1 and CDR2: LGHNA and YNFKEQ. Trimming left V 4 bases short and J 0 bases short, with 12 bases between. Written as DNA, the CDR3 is TGTGCCAGCAGCCGGGTTCGTGGGCCGAACACCGGGGAGCTGTTTTTT. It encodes CASSRVRGPNTGELFF.

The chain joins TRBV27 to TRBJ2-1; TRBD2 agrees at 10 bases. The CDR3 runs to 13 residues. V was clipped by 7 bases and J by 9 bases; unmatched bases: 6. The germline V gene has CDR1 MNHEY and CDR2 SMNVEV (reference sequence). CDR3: CASTESGRAEQFF. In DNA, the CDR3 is TGTGCCAGCACGGAAAGCGGGAGGGCTGAGCAGTTCTTC.